This paragraph reports one TCR beta chain. An end of the junction differs from the germline gene, which may be a read error. Clones were read by immunoSEQ multiplex PCR, and TCRdb kept only the in-frame ones, dropping some. In the table there are more than 140,000 clones, approximately 94% of which are singletons. The sample is drawn from a study of control samples from healthy donors and cancer patients. This CDR3 spans 16 amino acids. Germline lookup yields CDR1 SEHNR and CDR2 FQNEAQ (reference sequence). The chain has TRBV7-9 and TRBJ2-7, with 8 bases matching TRBD1. The specimen sequenced was blood. This receptor was identified in a man aged 35-49 years in good health. Written as DNA, the CDR3 is TGTGCCAGCAGTTTAGAAACCGAGACAGGGGCCTACGAGCAGTACTTC. This translates into CASSLETETGAYEQYF.